The 20 T cell receptor beta chains below all came from one sample that was sequenced in a study of technical replicates of blood from a handful of donors. Using immunoSEQ multiplex PCR, the repertoire was profiled, and TCRdb retains in-frame clones only, with some absent. The sample includes about 84,000 clones, roughly 98% of them seen just once. The sample comprised T cells isolated from PBMCs. The source is a human donor in good health.

The chain recombines TRBV11-2 with TRBJ2-5, with 7 bases identical to TRBD1. Losses at the gene ends were 4 bases for V and 5 bases for J; bases not matched to a gene: 7. This CDR3 has 14 amino acids. Looked up from germline, CDR1 is SGHAT and CDR2 is FQNNGV. The CDR3 spells CASSYRQGRETQYF. The CDR3 DNA reads as TGTGCCAGCAGCTACAGACAGGGCAGGGAGACCCAGTACTTC.

This chain joins TRBV7-2 and TRBJ2-3; TRBD1 matches 8 bases. Unmatched junction bases numbered 11, after V lost 1 base and J lost 5 bases. This CDR3 region has 17 residues. Germline lookup yields CDR1 SGHTA and CDR2 FQGNSA. CDR3 sequence (DNA): TGTGCCAGCAGCTTAGAAGGGGCAGGGGGCCTTAGAGATACGCAGTATTTT. Its protein product is CASSLEGAGGLRDTQYF.

The CDR3 nucleotides are TGTGCCAGCAGTTTATCCGCGTCCGGAGGCTCAGCCGGGGAGCTGTTTTTT. Protein: CASSLSASGGSAGELFF. This rearrangement joins TRBV27 to TRBJ2-2; possible D gene TRBD2, 5 bases. CDR1 and CDR2 from the germline V gene are MNHEY and SMNVEV (reference sequence). With 0 bases removed from V and 6 bases from J, the gap between germline ends came to 17 bases. This CDR3 comprises 17 residues.

The gene calls are TRBV25-1 and TRBJ2-1; a possible D gene is TRBD1 (6 bases). CDR1 is MGHDK and CDR2 is SYGVNS in the germline V gene. Trimming cost V 3 bases and J 3 bases, with 12 bases left between them. The CDR3 length is 15 residues. As DNA, the CDR3 is TGTGCCAGCAGTGATGGGGGCCCCTTCTACAATGAGCAGTTCTTC. Translated, it gives CASSDGGPFYNEQFF.

CDR3 protein: CASSLLSGGLYNEQFF. The CDR3 nucleotides read TGTGCCAGCAGCTTGCTGTCGGGGGGGCTCTACAATGAGCAGTTCTTC. The V call is TRBV7-2, the J call TRBJ2-1; the match to TRBD2 covers 8 bases. Germline assignment: CDR1 SGHTA and CDR2 FQGNSA. The CDR3 length is 16 residues. Trimming at V came to 3 bases and at J to 3 bases, leaving 7 bases not matched to a gene.

The chain employs TRBV6-1 and TRBJ1-1; TRBD1 agrees at 8 bases. The CDR3 totals 17 residues. Losses at the gene ends were 0 bases for V and 5 bases for J; bases not matched to a gene: 11. Germline lookup yields CDR1 MNHNS and CDR2 SASEGT. In DNA, the CDR3 is TGTGCCAGCAGTGAAGCGCTGTGGACAGGGAGAGGGACTGAAGCTTTCTTT. It translates to CASSEALWTGRGTEAFF.

This clone has just one count. The V gene is TRBV9, the J gene TRBJ2-3; D is perhaps TRBD1 (6 bases). This CDR3 contains 16 residues. Trimming removed 0 bases at V and 3 bases at J, with 14 bases between. CDR1 and CDR2 (germline): SGDLS, YYNGEE. The CDR3 nucleotides are TGTGCCAGCAGCGTAGAGGCAGGGGAATGGACAGATACGCAGTATTTT. The encoded protein is CASSVEAGEWTDTQYF.

This chain connects TRBV27 to TRBJ1-2, with D perhaps TRBD1 (5 bases). The CDR3 extends over 13 amino acids. V lost 4 bases and J lost 4, with 10 bases in between. Germline CDR1 and CDR2: MNHEY and SMNVEV (reference sequence). CDR3 sequence (DNA): TGTGCCAGCAGTTCGGGGGGGAGCTATGGCTACACCTTC. Protein product: CASSSGGSYGYTF.

This chain uses TRBV10-3 with TRBJ1-1; D may be TRBD1 (6 bases). The CDR3 is 13 amino acids. The V and J ends lost 3 bases and 8 bases respectively, with 13 bases between them. Germline V CDR1 and CDR2: ENHRY, SYGVKD. CDR3 sequence (DNA): TGTGCCATCAGTGACCGAGGGGGAGCAGAAGCTTTCTTT. It specifies CAISDRGGAEAFF.

The J gene is TRBJ2-7, the V gene TRBV6-5; 9 nucleotides match TRBD1. Germline CDR1 reads MNHEY; CDR2 reads SVGAGI. This CDR3 region has 14 residues. V dropped 2 bases and J dropped 2; count of bases not matched to a gene: 1. DNA of the CDR3: TGTGCCAGCAGTTACGGGACAGGGCCCTACGAGCAGTACTTC. Translating it yields CASSYGTGPYEQYF.

The table lists this clone with a count of one. V and J are TRBV7-9 and TRBJ1-1, with D maybe TRBD1 (5 bases). Germline V gives CDR1 SEHNR, CDR2 FQNEAQ (reference sequence). The ends were cut back, 11 bases at V and 3 bases at J, with 22 bases in the middle. The CDR3 totals 15 residues. The CDR3 sequence: CADRILGAGDTEAFF. The CDR3, as DNA: TGTGCCGATAGAATCTTAGGGGCGGGGGACACTGAAGCTTTCTTT.

The chain is built from TRBV18 and TRBJ2-3; 7 bases agree with TRBD2. This CDR3 comprises 17 residues. CDR1 KGHSH and CDR2 LQKENI come from the germline V gene. V was pared by 4 bases and J by 4 bases, with 14 bases of the junction left unmatched. The CDR3 DNA sequence: TGTGCCAGCTCACGTACCTCGGGGGGACGCGTGCCAGATACGCAGTATTTT. This encodes CASSRTSGGRVPDTQYF. Supplemented by reference TRBV18 and TRBJ2-3, the full variable domain reads NAGVMQNPRHLVRRRGQEARLRCSPMKGHSHVYWYRQLPEEGLKFMVYLQKENIIDESGMPKERFSAEFPKEGPSILRIQQVVRGDSAAYFCASSRTSGGRVPDTQYFGPGTRLTVL.

The chain joins TRBV28 to TRBJ2-1; 8 bases fit TRBD1. V trimming: 3 bases; J trimming: 3 bases; junction bases outside the gene matches: 4. The V gene's germline CDR1 is MDHEN and CDR2 SYDVKM. This CDR3 contains 15 residues. The CDR3 nucleotides read TGTGCCAGCAGTTTCGACAGGGGATACTACAATGAGCAGTTCTTC. Translation: CASSFDRGYYNEQFF.

For the CDR3, the DNA is TGCAGCGTTGTCGGAGGTTGGGCAGACACTAACTCTGAAGCTTTCTTT. Translated, it gives CSVVGGWADTNSEAFF. V is TRBV29-1 and J is TRBJ1-1; D is unclear. Per germline, CDR1 SQVTM and CDR2 ANQGSEA. Trimming shortened V by 4 bases and J by 6 bases, and 24 bases separated the two germline ends. The CDR3 is made up of 16 amino acids.

The CDR3, as DNA: TGTGCCAGCAGTACAACCCTGCTCGGGTCTGGAAACACCATATATTTT. It specifies CASSTTLLGSGNTIYF. The chain joins TRBV2 to TRBJ1-3, with no clear D. This CDR3 contains 16 residues. V shed 5 bases and J shed 1 base, with 15 bases lying between them. CDR1 and CDR2 from the germline V gene are SNHLY and FYNNEI.

The sample holds one count of this clone. The chain couples TRBV14 to TRBJ2-5; 9 nucleotides agree with TRBD2. There are 16 residues in the CDR3. Germline V gene data show CDR1 as SGHDN and CDR2 as FVKESK. V was pared by 1 base and J by 3 bases, with 6 bases of the junction left unmatched. The CDR3 spells CASSQGVTSGEETQYF. For the CDR3, the DNA is TGTGCCAGCAGCCAAGGGGTGACTAGCGGAGAAGAGACCCAGTACTTC.

V gene TRBV7-2 combines with J gene TRBJ2-7; D gene unclear. Trimming took off 4 bases at V and 3 bases at J, with 10 bases between the two ends. CDR1 is SGHTA and CDR2 is FQGNSA in the germline V gene. This CDR3 has 13 residues. In nucleotides, the CDR3 is TGTGCCAGCAGCTCTCTGGGCCTCTACGAGCAGTACTTC. This translates into CASSSLGLYEQYF.

The chain employs TRBV6-1 and TRBJ2-7, with D maybe TRBD2 (5 bases). In germline, CDR1 is MNHNS, CDR2 SASEGT. V was cut by 2 bases and J by 7 bases, with 12 bases left in between. The CDR3 is made up of 13 amino acids. CDR3 sequence reads: CASSEFSGWEQYF. The CDR3 bases are TGTGCCAGCAGTGAATTCTCGGGATGGGAGCAGTACTTC.

This chain links TRBV5-1 with TRBJ2-1; D not certain. CDR3 length: 13 residues. Germline assignment: CDR1 SGHRS and CDR2 YFSETQ. V was clipped by 4 bases and J by 2 bases, with 7 bases between them. The CDR3: CASSAAPYNEQFF. As DNA, the CDR3 is TGCGCCAGCAGCGCGGCCCCCTACAATGAGCAGTTCTTC.

The V call is TRBV6-1, the J call TRBJ2-2; TRBD2 matches 10 bases. This CDR3 spans 16 amino acids. With V trimmed by 3 bases and J by 4 bases, 5 bases remained unmatched. Germline CDR1 reads MNHNS; CDR2 reads SASEGT. CDR3 DNA: TGTGCCAGCAGTGACCCTAGCGGGAGTAGCACCGGGGAGCTGTTTTTT. The encoded protein is CASSDPSGSSTGELFF.